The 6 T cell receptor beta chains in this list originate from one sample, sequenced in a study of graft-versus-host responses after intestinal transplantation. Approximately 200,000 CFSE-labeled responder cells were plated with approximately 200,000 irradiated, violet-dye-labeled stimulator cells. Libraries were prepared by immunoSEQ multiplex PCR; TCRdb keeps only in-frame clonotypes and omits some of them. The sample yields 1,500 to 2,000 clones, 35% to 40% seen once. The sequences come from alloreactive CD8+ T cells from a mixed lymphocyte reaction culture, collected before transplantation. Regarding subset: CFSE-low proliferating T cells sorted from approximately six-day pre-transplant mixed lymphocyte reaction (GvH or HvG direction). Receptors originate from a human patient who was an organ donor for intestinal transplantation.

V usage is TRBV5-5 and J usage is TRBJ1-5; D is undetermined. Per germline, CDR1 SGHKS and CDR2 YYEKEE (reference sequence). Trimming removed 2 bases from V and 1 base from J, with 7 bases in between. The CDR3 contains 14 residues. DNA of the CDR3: TGTGCCAGCAGCTTTGGCTGGAGCAATCAGCCCCAGCATTTT. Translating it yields CASSFGWSNQPQHF.

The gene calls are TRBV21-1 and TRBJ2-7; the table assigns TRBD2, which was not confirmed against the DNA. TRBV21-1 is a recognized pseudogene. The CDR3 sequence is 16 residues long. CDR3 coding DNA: TGTGCCAGCAGCAAAGCGTCACAGCGGAGCTCCTACGAGCAGTACTTC. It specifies CASSKASQRSSYEQYF.

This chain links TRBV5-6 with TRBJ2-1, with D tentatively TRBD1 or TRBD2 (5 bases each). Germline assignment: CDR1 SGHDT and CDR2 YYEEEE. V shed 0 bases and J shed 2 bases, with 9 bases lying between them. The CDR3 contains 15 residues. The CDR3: CASSLGGVAYNEQFF. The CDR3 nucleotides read TGTGCCAGCAGCTTGGGAGGGGTGGCCTACAATGAGCAGTTCTTC. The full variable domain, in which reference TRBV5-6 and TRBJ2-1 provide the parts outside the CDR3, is DAGVTQSPTHLIKTRGQQVTLRCSPKSGHDTVSWYQQALGQGPQFIFQYYEEEERQRGNFPDRFSGHQFPNYSSELNVNALLLGDSALYLCASSLGGVAYNEQFFGPGTRLTVL.

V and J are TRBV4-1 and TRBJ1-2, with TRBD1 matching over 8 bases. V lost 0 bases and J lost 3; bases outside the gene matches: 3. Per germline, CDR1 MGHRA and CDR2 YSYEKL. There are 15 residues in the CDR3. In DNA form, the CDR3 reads TGCGCCAGCAGCCAAGATGCAGGGGGCTACTATGGCTACACCTTC. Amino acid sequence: CASSQDAGGYYGYTF.

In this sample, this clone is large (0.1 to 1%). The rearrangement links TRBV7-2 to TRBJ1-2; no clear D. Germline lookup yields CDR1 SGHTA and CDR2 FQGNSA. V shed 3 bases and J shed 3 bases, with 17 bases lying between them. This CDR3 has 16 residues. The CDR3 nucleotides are TGTGCCAGCAGCTTCCCCCGACCCTTTGTGGACTATGGCTACACCTTC. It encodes CASSFPRPFVDYGYTF.

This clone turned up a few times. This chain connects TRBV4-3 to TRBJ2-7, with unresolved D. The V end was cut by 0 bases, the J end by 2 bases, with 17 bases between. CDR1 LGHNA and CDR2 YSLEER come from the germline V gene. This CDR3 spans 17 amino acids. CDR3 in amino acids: CASSQDLRPGRPYEQYF. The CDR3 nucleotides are TGCGCCAGCAGCCAAGATCTCCGCCCTGGCAGGCCCTACGAGCAGTACTTC.